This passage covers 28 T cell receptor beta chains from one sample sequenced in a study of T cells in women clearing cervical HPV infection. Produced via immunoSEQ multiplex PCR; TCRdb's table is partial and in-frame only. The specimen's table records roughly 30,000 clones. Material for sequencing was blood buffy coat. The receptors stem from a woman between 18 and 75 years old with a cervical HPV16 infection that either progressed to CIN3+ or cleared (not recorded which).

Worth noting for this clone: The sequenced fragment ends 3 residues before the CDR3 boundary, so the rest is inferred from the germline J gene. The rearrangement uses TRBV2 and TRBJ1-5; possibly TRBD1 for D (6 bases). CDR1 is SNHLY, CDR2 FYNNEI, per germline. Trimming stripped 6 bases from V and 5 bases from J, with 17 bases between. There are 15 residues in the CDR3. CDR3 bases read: TGTGCCAGCAGACCGTACAGGGTACTAGATCAGCCC. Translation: CASRPYRVLDQP. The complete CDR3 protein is CASRPYRVLDQPQHF.

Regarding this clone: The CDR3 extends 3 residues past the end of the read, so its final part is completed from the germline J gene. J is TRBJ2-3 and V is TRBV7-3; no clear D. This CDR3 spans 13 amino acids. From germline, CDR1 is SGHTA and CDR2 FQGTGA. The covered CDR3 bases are TGTGCCAGCAGCTTAAGGCCACAAGAGACG. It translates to CASSLRPQET. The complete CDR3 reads CASSLRPQETQYF.

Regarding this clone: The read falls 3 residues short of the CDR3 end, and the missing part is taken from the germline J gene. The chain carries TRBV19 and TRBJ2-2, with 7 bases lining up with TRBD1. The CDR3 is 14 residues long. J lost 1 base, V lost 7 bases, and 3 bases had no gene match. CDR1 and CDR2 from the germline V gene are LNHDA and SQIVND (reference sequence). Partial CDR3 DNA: TGTGCCAGTAACAACAGGGGGAACACCGGGGAG. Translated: CASNNRGNTGE. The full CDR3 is CASNNRGNTGELFF.

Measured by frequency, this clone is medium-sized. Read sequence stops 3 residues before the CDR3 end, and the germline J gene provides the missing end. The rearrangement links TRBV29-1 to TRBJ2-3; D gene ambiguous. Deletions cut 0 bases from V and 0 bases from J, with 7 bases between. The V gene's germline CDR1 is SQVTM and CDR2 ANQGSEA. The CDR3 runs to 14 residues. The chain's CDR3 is CSVEDYLSTDTQYF. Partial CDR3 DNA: TGCAGCGTTGAAGACTATCTTAGCACAGATACG.

The DNA read from the CDR3 is TGTGCCAGCAGAGACAGGGGCTCCTCGACTGGGGCCAACGTC. Protein sequence: CASRDRGSSTGANV. The CDR3 as a whole reads CASRDRGSSTGANVLTF. V is TRBV2 and J is TRBJ2-6; TRBD1 matches 8 bases. The read terminates 3 residues before the CDR3 end, so the remaining end is supplied by the germline J gene. CDR1 SNHLY and CDR2 FYNNEI come from the germline V gene. The CDR3 length is 17 residues. Trimming removed 6 bases from V and 2 bases from J; junction bases left unmatched: 9.

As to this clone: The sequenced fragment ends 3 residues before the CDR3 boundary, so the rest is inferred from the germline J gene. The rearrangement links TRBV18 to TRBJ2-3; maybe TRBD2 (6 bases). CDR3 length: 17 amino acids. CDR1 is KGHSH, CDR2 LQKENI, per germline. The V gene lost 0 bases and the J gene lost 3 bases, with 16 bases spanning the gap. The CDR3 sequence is CASSPPGSSGPTDTQYF. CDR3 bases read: TGTGCCAGCTCACCACCGGGCAGTAGCGGCCCAACAGATACG.

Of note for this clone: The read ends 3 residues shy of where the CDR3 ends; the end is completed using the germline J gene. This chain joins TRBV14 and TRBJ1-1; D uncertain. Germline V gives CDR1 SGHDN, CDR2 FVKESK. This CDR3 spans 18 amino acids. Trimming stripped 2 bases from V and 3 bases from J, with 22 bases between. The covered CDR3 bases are TGTGCCAGCAGCCAACCCGAGATCTTCCCAAGCATGGACACTGAA. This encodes CASSQPEIFPSMDTE. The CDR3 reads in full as CASSQPEIFPSMDTEAFF.

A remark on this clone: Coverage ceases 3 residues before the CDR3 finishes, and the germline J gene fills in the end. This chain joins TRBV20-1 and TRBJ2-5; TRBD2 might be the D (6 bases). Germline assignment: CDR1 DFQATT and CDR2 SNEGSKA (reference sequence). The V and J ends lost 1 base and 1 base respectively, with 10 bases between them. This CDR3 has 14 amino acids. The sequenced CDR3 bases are TGCAGTGCTAGAGGTCCAGCGGGCCAAGAGACC. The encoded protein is CSARGPAGQET. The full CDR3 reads CSARGPAGQETQYF.

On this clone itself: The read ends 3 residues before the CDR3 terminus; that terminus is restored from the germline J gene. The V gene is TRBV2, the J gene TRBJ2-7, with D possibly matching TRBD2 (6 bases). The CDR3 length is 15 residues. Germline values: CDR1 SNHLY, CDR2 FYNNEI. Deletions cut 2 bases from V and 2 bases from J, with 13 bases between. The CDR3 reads CASSEQPSVAYEQYF. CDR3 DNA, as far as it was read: TGTGCCAGCAGTGAACAGCCTAGCGTAGCCTACGAG. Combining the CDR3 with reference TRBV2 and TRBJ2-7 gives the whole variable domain EPEVTQTPSHQVTQMGQEVILRCVPISNHLYFYWYRQILGQKVEFLVSFYNNEISEKSEIFDDQFSVERPDGSNFTLKIRSTKLEDSAMYFCASSEQPSVAYEQYFGPGTRLTVT.

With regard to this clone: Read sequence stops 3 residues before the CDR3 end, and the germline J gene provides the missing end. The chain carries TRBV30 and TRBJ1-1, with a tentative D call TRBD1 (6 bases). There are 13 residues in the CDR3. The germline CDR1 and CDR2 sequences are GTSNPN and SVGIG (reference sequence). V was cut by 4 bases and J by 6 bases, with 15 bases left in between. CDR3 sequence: CAWTGDHSAEAFF. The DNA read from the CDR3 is TGTGCCTGGACAGGGGACCATAGCGCTGAA.

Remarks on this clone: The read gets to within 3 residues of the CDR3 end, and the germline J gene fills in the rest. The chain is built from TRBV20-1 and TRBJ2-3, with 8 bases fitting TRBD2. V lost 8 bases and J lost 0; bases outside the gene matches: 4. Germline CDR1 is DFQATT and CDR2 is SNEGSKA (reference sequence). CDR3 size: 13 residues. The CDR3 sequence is CSPRGGSTDTQYF. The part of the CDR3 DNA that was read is TGCAGTCCCCGGGGGGGGAGCACAGATACG.

The CDR3 spells CASSEVRGYNEQFF. The sequenced part of the CDR3 DNA is TGTGCCAGCAGTGAAGTTAGAGGGTACAATGAG. The chain recombines TRBV6-1 with TRBJ2-1, with a weak D call TRBD2 (5 bases). Read sequence stops 3 residues before the CDR3 end, and the germline J gene provides the missing end. Germline V gene data show CDR1 as MNHNS and CDR2 as SASEGT. This CDR3 has 14 residues. With 1 base removed from V and 4 bases from J, the gap between germline ends came to 8 bases.

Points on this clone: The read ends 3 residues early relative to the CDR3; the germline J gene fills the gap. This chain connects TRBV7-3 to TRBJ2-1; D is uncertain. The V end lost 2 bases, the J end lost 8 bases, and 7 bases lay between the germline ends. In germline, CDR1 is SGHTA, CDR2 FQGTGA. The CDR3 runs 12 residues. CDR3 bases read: TGTGCCAGCAGCTTACTGGGCTATGAG. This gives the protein CASSLLGYE. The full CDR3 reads CASSLLGYEQFF.

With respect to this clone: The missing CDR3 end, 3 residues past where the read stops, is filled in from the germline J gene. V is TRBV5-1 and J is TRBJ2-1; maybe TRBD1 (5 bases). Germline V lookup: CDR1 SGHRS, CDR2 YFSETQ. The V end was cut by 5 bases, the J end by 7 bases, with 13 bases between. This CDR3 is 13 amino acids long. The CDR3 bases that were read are TGCGCCAGCAGAGAGGCAGGGATGAATGAG. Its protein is CASREAGMNE. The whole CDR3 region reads CASREAGMNEQFF.

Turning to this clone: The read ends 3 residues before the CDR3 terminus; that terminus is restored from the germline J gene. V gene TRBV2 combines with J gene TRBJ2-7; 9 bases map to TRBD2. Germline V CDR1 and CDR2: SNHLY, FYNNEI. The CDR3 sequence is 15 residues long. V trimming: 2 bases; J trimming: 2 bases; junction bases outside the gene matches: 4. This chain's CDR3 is CASSELASGAYEQYF. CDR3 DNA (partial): TGTGCCAGCAGTGAATTAGCTAGCGGGGCCTACGAG.

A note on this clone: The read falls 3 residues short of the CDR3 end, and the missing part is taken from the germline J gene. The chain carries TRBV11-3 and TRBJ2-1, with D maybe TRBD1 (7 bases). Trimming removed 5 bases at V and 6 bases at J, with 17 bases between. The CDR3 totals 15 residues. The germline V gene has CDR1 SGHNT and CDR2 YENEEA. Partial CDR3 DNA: TGTGCCAGCAGCCCAGGGGGACTTGTCGGCAATGAG. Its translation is CASSPGGLVGNE. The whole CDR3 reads CASSPGGLVGNEQFF.

The chain's CDR3 is CAIGDTNSYDYTF. CDR3 bases read: TGTGCCATCGGGGACACCAATTCCTACGAC. The genes are TRBV2 and TRBJ1-2; D may be TRBD1 (6 bases). The sequenced fragment ends 3 residues before the CDR3 boundary, so the rest is inferred from the germline J gene. The CDR3 is 13 residues long. CDR1 and CDR2 from the germline V gene are SNHLY and FYNNEI.

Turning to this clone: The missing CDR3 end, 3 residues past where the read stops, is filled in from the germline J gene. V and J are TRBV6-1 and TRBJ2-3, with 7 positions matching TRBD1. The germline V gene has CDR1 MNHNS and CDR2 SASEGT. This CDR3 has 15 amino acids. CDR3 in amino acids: CASSENRGYQETQYF. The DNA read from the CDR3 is TGTGCCAGCAGTGAAAACAGGGGTTACCAAGAGACG.

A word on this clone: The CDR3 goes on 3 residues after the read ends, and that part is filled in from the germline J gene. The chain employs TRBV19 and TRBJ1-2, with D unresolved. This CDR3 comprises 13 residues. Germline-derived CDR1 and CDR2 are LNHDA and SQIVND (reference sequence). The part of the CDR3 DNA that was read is TGTGCCAGTAGATGGACTAGCACAGATACC. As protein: CASRWTSTDT. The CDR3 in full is CASRWTSTDTYTF.

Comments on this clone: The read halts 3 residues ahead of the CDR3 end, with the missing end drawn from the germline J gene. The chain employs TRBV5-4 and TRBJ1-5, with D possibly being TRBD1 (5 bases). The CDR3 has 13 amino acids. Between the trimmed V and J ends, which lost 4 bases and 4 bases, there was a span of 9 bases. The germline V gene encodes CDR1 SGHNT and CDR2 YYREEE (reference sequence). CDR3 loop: CASSVDRNQPQHF. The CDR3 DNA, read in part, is TGTGCCAGCAGCGTTGACAGAAATCAGCCC.

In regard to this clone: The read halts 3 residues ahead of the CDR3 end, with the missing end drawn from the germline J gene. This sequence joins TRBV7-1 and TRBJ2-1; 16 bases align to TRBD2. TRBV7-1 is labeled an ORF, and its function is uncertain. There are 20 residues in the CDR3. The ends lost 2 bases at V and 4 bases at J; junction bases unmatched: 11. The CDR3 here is CASSSQPGLAGGGGYNEQFF. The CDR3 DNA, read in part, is TGTGCCAGCAGCTCACAACCGGGACTAGCGGGAGGGGGAGGATACAATGAG.

CDR3 DNA, as far as it was read: TGCAGCGTTGCAGTCCAGGCGAACACTGAA. Protein sequence: CSVAVQANTE. The CDR3 in its entirety is CSVAVQANTEAFF. This chain connects TRBV29-1 to TRBJ1-1, with no clear D. The read finishes 3 residues shy of the CDR3 end, and the germline J gene is used to complete it. Per the germline V gene, CDR1 is SQVTM and CDR2 is ANQGSEA. Trimming pared 4 bases from V and 1 base from J, leaving 10 bases between. This CDR3 comprises 13 residues. Complete variable domain (other parts from reference TRBV29-1 and TRBJ1-1): SAVISQKPSRDICQRGTSLTIQCQVDSQVTMMFWYRQQPGQSLTLIATANQGSEATYESGFVIDKFPISRPNLTFSTLTVSNMSPEDSSIYLCSVAVQANTEAFFGQGTRLTVV.

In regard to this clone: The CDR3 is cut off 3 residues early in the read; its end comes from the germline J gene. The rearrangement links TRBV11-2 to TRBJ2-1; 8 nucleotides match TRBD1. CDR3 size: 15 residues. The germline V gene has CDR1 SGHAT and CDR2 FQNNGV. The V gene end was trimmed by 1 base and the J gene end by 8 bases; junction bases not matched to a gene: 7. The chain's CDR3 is CASSLVRTGIDEQFF. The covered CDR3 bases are TGTGCCAGCAGCTTAGTCAGGACAGGGATCGATGAG.

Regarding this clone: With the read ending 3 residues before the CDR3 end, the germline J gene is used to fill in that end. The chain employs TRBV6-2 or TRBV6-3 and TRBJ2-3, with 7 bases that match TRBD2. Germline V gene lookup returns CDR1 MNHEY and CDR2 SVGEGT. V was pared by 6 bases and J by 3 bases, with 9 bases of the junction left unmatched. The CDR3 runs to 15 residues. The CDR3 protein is CASSPSGLHTDTQYF. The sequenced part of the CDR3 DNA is TGTGCCAGCAGCCCTAGCGGCCTCCATACAGATACG.

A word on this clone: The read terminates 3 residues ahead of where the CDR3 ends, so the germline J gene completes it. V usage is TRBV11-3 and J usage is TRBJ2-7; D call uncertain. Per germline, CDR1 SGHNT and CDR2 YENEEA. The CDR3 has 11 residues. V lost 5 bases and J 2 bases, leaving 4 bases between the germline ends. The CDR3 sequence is CASSITYEQYF. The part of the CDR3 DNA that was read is TGTGCCAGCAGCATCACCTACGAG. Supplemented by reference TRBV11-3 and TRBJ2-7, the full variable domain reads EAGVVQSPRYKIIEKKQPVAFWCNPISGHNTLYWYLQNLGQGPELLIRYENEEAVDDSQLPKDRFSAERLKGVDSTLKIQPAELGDSAVYLCASSITYEQYFGPGTRLTVT.

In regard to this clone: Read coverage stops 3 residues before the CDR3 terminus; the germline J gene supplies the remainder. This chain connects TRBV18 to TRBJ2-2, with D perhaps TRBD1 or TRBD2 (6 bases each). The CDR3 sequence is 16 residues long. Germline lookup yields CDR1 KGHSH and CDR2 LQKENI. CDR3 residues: CASSQGGGQNNSPLFF. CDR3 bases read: TGTGCCAGCTCCCAGGGAGGAGGACAGAATAATTCACCG.

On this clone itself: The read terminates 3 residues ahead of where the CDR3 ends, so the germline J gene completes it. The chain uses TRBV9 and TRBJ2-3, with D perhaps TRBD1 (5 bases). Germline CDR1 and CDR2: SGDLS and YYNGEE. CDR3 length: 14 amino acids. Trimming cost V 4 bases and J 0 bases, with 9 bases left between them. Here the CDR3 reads CASSPGRSTDTQYF. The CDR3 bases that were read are TGTGCCAGCAGCCCAGGGCGGAGCACAGATACG.

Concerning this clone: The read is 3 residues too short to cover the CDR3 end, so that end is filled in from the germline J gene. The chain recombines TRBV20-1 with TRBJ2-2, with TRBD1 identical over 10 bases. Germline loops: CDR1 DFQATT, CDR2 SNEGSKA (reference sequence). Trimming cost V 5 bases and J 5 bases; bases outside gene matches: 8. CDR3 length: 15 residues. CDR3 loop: CSAVGLDRGTGELFF. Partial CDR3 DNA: TGCAGTGCTGTAGGGCTGGACAGGGGGACCGGGGAG.